Included here is one TCR beta chain sequence, with context. 60 Vbeta and 13 Jbeta primers were used in PCR. The data were produced by immunoSEQ multiplex PCR, yet TCRdb's version contains in-frame clones alone and is incomplete. Among some 190,000 clones listed, around 79% were seen once. The data belong to a study of cytomegalovirus exposure and HLA in healthy donors. The V end was cut by 5 bases, the J end by 5 bases, with 6 bases between. The CDR3 sequence is 11 residues long. Germline CDR1 is LNHDA and CDR2 is SQIVND (reference sequence). This sequence joins TRBV19 and TRBJ1-1, with D unresolved. The receptor's source is a woman in her forties or fifties in good health and CMV-seronegative. Specimen: PBMCs. The CDR3 coding sequence is TGTGCCAGTAGTTACGCGACTGAAGCTTTCTTT. Translation: CASSYATEAFF.